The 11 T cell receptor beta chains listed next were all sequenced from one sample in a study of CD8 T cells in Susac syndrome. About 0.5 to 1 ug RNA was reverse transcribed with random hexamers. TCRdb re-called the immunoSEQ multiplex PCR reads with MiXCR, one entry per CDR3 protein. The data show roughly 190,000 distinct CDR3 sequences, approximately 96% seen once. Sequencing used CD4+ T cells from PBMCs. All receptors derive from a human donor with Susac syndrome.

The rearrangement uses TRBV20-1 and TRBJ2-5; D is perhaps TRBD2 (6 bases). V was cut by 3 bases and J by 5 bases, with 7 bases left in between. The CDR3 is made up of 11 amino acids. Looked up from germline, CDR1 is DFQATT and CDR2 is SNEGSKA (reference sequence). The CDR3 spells CSARAGETQYF. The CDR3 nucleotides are TGCAGTGCTAGGGCGGGGGAGACCCAGTACTTC.

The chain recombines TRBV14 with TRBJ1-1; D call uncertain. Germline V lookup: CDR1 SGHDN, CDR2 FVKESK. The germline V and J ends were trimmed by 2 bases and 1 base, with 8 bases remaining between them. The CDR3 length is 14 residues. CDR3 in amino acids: CASSQIQQNTEAFF. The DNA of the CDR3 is TGTGCCAGCAGCCAAATACAGCAGAACACTGAAGCTTTCTTT.

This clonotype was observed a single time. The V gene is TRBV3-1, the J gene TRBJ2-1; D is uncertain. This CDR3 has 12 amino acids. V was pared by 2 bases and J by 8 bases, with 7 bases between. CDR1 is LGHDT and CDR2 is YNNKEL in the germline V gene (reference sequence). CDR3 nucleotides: TGTGCCAGCAGCCAAATTAGCCATGAGCAGTTCTTC. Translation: CASSQISHEQFF.

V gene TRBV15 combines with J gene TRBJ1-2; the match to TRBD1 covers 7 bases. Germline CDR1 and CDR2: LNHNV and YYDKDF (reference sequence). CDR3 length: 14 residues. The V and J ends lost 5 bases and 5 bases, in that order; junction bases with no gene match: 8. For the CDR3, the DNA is TGTGCCACCAGCCTGGACAGGTTTCTTTATGGCTACACCTTC. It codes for CATSLDRFLYGYTF.

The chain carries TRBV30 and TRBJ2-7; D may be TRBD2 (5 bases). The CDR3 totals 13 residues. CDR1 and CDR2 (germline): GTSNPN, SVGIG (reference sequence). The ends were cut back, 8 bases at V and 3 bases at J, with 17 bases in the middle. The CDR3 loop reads CALRVRGVYEQYF. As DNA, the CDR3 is TGTGCCCTGCGCGTTCGGGGAGTCTACGAGCAGTACTTC.

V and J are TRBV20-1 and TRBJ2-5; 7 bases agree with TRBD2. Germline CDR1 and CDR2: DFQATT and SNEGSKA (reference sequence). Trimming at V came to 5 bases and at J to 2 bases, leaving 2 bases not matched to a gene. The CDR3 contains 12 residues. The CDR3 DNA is TGCAGTGCTCGAGCGGGGCAAGAGACCCAGTACTTC. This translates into CSARAGQETQYF.

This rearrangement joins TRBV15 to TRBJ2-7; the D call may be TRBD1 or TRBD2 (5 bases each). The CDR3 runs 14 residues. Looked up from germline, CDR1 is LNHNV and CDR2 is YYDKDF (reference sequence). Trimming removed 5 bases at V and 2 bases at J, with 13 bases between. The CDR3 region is CATSLRDGPYEQYF. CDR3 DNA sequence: TGTGCCACCAGCTTACGGGACGGCCCCTACGAGCAGTACTTC.

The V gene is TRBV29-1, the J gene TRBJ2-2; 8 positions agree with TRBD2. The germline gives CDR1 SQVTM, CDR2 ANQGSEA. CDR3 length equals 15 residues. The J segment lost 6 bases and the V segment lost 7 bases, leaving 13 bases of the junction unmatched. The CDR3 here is CSAQAGLAGPGELFF. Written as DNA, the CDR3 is TGCAGCGCCCAGGCTGGACTAGCTGGGCCCGGGGAGCTGTTTTTT.

CDR3 amino acids: CAWSVTGGETQYF. In DNA, the CDR3 is TGTGCCTGGAGCGTCACAGGCGGAGAGACCCAGTACTTC. J is TRBJ2-5 and V is TRBV30; a weak D match, TRBD1 (5 bases). Germline values: CDR1 GTSNPN, CDR2 SVGIG (reference sequence). V lost 3 bases and J 4 bases, leaving 12 bases between the germline ends. The CDR3 has 13 amino acids.

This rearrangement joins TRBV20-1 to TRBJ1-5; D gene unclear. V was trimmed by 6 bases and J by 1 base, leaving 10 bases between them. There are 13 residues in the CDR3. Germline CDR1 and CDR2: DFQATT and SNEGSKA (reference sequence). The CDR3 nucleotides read TGCAGTGCGCCCGGGAAAAGCAATCAGCCCCAGCATTTT. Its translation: CSAPGKSNQPQHF.

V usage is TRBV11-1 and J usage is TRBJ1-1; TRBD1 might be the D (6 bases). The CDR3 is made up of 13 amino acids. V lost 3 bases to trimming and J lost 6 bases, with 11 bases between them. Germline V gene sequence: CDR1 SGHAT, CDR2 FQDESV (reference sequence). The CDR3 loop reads CASSLWGAAEAFF. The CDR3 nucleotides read TGTGCCAGCAGCTTGTGGGGGGCGGCTGAAGCTTTCTTT.